One and the same sample provided the 5 T cell receptor beta chains below, sequenced in a study of siplizumab effects on memory and regulatory T cells. The assay was immunoSEQ multiplex PCR, and TCRdb's table has in-frame clones only and misses some. The data contain about 60,000 clones, less than 85% of them singletons. The material sequenced was memory CD4+ T cells sorted from blood. Receptors originate from a human donor in good health.

The gene calls are TRBV29-1 and TRBJ2-3, with D unclear. The V end lost 1 base, the J end lost 0 bases, and 5 bases lay between the germline ends. The CDR3 loop spans 13 amino acids. From germline, CDR1 is SQVTM and CDR2 ANQGSEA. CDR3 region: CSVEGGSTDTQYF. The CDR3 region has the DNA TGCAGCGTTGAAGGTGGCAGCACAGATACGCAGTATTTT.

This clone was observed a handful of times. The CDR3 protein is CASSLAASVAFF. Here the CDR3 DNA reads TGTGCCAGCAGTTTAGCGGCCTCAGTAGCTTTCTTT. The chain links TRBV28 to TRBJ1-1; no clear D. The CDR3 has 12 residues. V was cut by 2 bases and J by 10 bases, with 11 bases left in between. Germline assignment: CDR1 MDHEN and CDR2 SYDVKM.

The V call is TRBV6-1, the J call TRBJ2-3; D remains unclear. Germline V CDR1 and CDR2: MNHNS, SASEGT. V was cut by 7 bases and J by 3 bases, with 14 bases left in between. The CDR3 consists of 14 residues. CDR3 nucleotides: TGTGCCAGCAAAACAGCTGCTGCAACAGATACGCAGTATTTT. It yields the protein CASKTAAATDTQYF.

The table lists this clone with a count of one. V is TRBV11-2 and J is TRBJ1-1, with D uncertain. With 2 bases removed from V and 1 base from J, the gap between germline ends came to 5 bases. From germline, CDR1 is SGHAT and CDR2 FQNNGV. This CDR3 contains 13 residues. Here the CDR3 DNA reads TGTGCCAGCAGCTTAAAAAGGAACACTGAAGCTTTCTTT. It codes for CASSLKRNTEAFF.

The genes are TRBV15 and TRBJ1-5, with D uncertain. This CDR3 has 14 amino acids. Trimming left V 5 bases short and J 4 bases short, with 12 bases between. CDR1 and CDR2 (germline): LNHNV, YYDKDF (reference sequence). The CDR3 DNA follows: TGTGCCACCAGCCCTCGGACGGCAAATCAGCCCCAGCATTTT. It codes for CATSPRTANQPQHF.